One and the same sample provided the 6 T cell receptor beta chains below, sequenced in a study of metastatic and nonmetastatic thyroid tumors. Treatment of any kind had been given to no patient before thyroid surgery. With MiXCR, TCRdb reprocessed the PCR reads. The profile shows about 27,000 clones, about 15% of them singletons. Sequencing used blood. Receptor source: a male donor with papillary thyroid cancer or a benign thyroid nodule (not recorded which). Some clones in this sample may be carry-over from other donors' samples.

This clone showed up many times. The chain links TRBV10-3 to TRBJ2-7; 9 bases map to TRBD1. CDR1 and CDR2 (germline): ENHRY, SYGVKD. J lost 6 bases, V lost 4 bases, and 4 bases had no gene match. This CDR3 is built from 13 residues. CDR3 in DNA: TGTGCCATCAGTGCGGGACAGGGAGCCGAGCAGTACTTC. Amino acids: CAISAGQGAEQYF.

This clone was observed many times. The chain recombines TRBV10-3 with TRBJ1-1; D is unclear. Germline lookup yields CDR1 ENHRY and CDR2 SYGVKD. Trimming removed 0 bases from V and 8 bases from J, with 7 bases in between. The CDR3 length is 12 residues. The CDR3 sequence: CAISESGIEAFF. The DNA of the CDR3 is TGTGCCATCAGTGAGTCGGGGATCGAAGCTTTCTTT.

In its sample, this clone was seen many times. The chain couples TRBV5-8 to TRBJ2-6; 7 bases are a match to TRBD1. This CDR3 has 16 residues. Per the germline V gene, CDR1 is SGHTS and CDR2 is YDEGEE. J was trimmed by 0 bases and V by 3 bases; bases with no gene match: 3. This CDR3 is CASSSGQNSGANVLTF. Written as DNA, the CDR3 is TGTGCCAGCAGCTCGGGACAGAACTCTGGGGCCAACGTCCTGACTTTC.

This clone was recorded at least ten times. A much larger clone differs from this one at a single base, so this may be a read error. The conserved phenylalanine or tryptophan is not found at the CDR3 terminus, so this likely reflects a read error. CDR3 in amino acids: CASSPIRASNTEAFS. CDR3 bases: TGTGCCAGCAGTCCTATCCGGGCGTCGAACACTGAAGCTTTCTCT. This chain uses TRBV12-3 or TRBV12-4 with TRBJ1-1; D is unclear. V lost 5 bases, J lost 1 base, and 14 bases lay in between. The CDR3 spans 15 residues.

The table lists this clone with many counts. V is TRBV18 and J is TRBJ1-3; 8 bases align to TRBD1. Trimming at V came to 3 bases and at J to 0 bases, leaving 10 bases not matched to a gene. This CDR3 has 18 residues. Germline-derived CDR1 and CDR2 are KGHSH and LQKENI. CDR3 region: CASSPRTAGGNSGNTIYF. Here the CDR3 DNA reads TGTGCCAGCTCACCCCGGACAGCAGGGGGCAACTCTGGAAACACCATATATTTT.

This clone came up many times. J is TRBJ1-4 and V is TRBV6-1, with D maybe TRBD1 (5 bases). Germline CDR1 MNHNS, CDR2 SASEGT. CDR3 length equals 17 residues. V shed 2 bases and J shed 0 bases, with 13 bases lying between them. CDR3 nucleotide sequence: TGTGCCAGCAGTGAATTTGGAAGGGGTGCAACTAATGAAAAACTGTTTTTT. Amino acids: CASSEFGRGATNEKLFF.